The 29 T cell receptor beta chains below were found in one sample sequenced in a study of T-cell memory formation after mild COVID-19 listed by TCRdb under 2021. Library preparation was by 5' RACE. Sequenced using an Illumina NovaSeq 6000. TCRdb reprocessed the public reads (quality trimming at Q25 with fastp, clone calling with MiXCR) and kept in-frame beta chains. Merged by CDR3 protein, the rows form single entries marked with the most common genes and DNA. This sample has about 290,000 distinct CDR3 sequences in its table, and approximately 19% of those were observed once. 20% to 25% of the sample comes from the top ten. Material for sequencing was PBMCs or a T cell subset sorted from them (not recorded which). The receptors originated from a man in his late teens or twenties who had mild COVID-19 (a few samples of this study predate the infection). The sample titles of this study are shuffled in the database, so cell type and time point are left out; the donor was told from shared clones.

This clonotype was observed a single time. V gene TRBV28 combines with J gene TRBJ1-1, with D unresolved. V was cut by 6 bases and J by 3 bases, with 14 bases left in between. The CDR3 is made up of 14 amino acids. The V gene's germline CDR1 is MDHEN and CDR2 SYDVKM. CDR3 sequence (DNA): TGTGCCAGCAGCATCCGGGCCCCGGACACTGAAGCTTTCTTT. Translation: CASSIRAPDTEAFF.

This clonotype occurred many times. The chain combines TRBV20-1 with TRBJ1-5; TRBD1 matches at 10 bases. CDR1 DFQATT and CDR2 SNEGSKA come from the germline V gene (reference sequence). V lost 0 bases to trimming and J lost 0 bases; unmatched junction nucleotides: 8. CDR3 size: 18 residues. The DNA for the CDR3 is TGCAGTGCTAGAGAACTGGGACAGGGGATTTATAGCAATCAGCCCCAGCATTTT. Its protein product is CSARELGQGIYSNQPQHF.

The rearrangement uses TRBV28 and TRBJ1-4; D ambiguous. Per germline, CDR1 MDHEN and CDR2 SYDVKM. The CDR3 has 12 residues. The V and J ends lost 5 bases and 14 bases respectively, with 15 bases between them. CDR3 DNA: TGTGCCAGCAGTCTTGCTCGTCTTGGTCTGTTTTTT. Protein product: CASSLARLGLFF.

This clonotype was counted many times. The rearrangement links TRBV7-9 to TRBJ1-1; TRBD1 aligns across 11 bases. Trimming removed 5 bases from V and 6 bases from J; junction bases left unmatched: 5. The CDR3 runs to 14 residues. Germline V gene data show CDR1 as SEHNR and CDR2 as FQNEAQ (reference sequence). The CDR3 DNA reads TGTGCCAGCAGCATGGACAGGGGGCTCTCTGAAGCTTTCTTT. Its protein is CASSMDRGLSEAFF.

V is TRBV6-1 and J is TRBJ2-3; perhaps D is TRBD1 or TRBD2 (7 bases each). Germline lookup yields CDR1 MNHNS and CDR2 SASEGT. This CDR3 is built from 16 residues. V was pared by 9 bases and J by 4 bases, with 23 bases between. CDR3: CASSWGGGNLADTQYF. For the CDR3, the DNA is TGTGCCAGTTCGTGGGGAGGGGGCAATTTGGCAGATACGCAGTATTTT.

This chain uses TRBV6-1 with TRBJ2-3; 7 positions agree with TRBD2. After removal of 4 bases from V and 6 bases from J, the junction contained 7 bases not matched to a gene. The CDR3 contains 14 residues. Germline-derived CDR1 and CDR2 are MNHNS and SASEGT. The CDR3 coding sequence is TGTGCCAGCAGTGGGGCCGGGACTACTGATACGCAGTATTTT. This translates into CASSGAGTTDTQYF.

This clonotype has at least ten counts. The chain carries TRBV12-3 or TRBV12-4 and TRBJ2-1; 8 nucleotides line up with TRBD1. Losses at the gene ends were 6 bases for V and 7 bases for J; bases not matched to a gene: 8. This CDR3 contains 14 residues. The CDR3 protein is CASRPGQGPNEQFF. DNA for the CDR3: TGTGCCAGCAGACCTGGACAGGGTCCGAATGAGCAGTTCTTC.

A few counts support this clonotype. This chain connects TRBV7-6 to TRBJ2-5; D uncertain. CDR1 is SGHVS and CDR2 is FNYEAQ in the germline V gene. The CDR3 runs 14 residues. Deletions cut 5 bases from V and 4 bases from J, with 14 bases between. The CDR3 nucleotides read TGTGCCAGCAGCCCTACCCCGACCGCAGAGACCCAGTACTTC. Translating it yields CASSPTPTAETQYF.

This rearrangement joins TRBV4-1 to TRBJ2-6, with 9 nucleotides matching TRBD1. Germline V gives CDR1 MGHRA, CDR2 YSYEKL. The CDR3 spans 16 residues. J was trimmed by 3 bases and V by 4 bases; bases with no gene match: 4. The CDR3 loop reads CASSPTGGYGANVLTF. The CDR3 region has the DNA TGCGCCAGCAGCCCTACAGGGGGCTATGGGGCCAACGTCCTGACTTTC.

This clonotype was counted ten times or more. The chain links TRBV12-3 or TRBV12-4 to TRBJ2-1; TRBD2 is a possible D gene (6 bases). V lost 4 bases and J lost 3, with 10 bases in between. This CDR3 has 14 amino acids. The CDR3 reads CASSSGTYYNEQFF. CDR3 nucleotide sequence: TGTGCCAGCAGTTCGGGGACTTACTACAATGAGCAGTTCTTC.

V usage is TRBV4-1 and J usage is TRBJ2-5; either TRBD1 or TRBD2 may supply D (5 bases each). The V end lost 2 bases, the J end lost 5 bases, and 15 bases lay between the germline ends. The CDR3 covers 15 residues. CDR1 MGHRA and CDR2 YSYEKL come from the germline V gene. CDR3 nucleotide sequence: TGCGCCAGCAGCCAAAAGCTCTGGGGCGGGGAGACCCAGTACTTC. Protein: CASSQKLWGGETQYF.

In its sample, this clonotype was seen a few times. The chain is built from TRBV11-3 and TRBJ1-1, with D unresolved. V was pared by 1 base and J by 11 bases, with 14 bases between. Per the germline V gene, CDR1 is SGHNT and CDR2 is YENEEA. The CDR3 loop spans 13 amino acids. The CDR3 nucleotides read TGTGCCAGCAGCTTAGCCCCGGATACCTGGGCTTTCTTT. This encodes CASSLAPDTWAFF.

CDR3 in DNA: TGCAGTGCTAGAGAAGCCGGGGGCCGAAATGAGCAGTTCTTC. The encoded protein is CSAREAGGRNEQFF. The genes are TRBV20-1 and TRBJ2-1; D is tentatively TRBD1 or TRBD2 (6 bases each). Trimming cost V 0 bases and J 7 bases, with 13 bases left between them. The CDR3 runs to 14 residues. Per the germline V gene, CDR1 is DFQATT and CDR2 is SNEGSKA (reference sequence).

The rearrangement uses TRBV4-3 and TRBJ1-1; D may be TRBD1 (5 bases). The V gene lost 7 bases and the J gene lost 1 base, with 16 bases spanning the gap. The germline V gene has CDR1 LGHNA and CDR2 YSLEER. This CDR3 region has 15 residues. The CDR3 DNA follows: TGCGCCAGCACCAGAGTTGGGGGACCGAACACTGAAGCTTTCTTT. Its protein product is CASTRVGGPNTEAFF.

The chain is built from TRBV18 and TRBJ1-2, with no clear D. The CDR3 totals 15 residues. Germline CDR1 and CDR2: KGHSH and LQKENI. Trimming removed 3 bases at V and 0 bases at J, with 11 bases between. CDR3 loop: CASSPGVRPNYGYTF. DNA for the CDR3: TGTGCCAGCTCACCCGGGGTGAGGCCTAACTATGGCTACACCTTC.

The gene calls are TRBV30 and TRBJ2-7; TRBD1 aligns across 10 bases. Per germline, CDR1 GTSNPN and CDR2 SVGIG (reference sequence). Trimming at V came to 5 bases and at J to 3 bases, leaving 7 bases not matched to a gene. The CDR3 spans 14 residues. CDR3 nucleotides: TGTGCCTGGGACCCGGGACAGGGGTACTACGAGCAGTACTTC. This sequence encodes CAWDPGQGYYEQYF.

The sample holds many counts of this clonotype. The CDR3 spells CASSLYTSNQPQHF. CDR3 DNA: TGTGCCAGCAGCTTGTACACCAGCAATCAGCCCCAGCATTTT. The rearrangement uses TRBV5-8 and TRBJ1-5; the D is unclear. V was shortened by 1 base and J by 1 base, with 6 bases between the two germline ends. The CDR3 contains 14 residues. Per germline, CDR1 SGHTS and CDR2 YDEGEE.

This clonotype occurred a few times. This CDR3 reads CSAGRMGGNGYTF. CDR3 DNA sequence: TGCAGTGCTGGGAGGATGGGGGGAAATGGCTACACCTTC. V and J are TRBV20-1 and TRBJ1-2; D might be TRBD1 (5 bases). Trimming cost V 5 bases and J 6 bases, with 16 bases left between them. This CDR3 spans 13 amino acids. In germline, CDR1 is DFQATT, CDR2 SNEGSKA (reference sequence).

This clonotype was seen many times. CDR3 sequence reads: CASRLAGGLDTQYF. The CDR3 DNA reads TGTGCCAGTCGACTAGCGGGGGGGTTGGATACGCAGTATTTT. The chain links TRBV6-6 to TRBJ2-3; 14 positions agree with TRBD2. This CDR3 contains 14 residues. Unmatched junction bases numbered 5, after V lost 9 bases and J lost 6 bases. In germline, CDR1 is MNHNY, CDR2 SVGAGI (reference sequence).

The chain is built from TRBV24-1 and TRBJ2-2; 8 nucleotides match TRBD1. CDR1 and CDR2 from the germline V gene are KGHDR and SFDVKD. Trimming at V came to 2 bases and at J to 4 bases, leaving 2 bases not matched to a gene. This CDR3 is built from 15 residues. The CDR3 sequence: CATSDWTGLTGELFF. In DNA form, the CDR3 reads TGTGCCACCAGTGATTGGACAGGGCTCACCGGGGAGCTGTTTTTT.

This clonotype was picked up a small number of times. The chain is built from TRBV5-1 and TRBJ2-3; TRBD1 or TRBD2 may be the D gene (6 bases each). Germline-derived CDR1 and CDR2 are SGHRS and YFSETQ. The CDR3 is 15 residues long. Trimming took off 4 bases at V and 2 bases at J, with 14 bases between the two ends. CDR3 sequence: CASSRVGGPTDTQYF. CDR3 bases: TGCGCCAGCAGCCGGGTGGGGGGCCCCACAGATACGCAGTATTTT.

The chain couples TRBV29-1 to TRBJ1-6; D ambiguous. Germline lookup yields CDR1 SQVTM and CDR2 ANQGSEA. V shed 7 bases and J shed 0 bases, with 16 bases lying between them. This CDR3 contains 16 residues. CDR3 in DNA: TGCAGCGCTGACGAGTGCCACAGCTCCTATAATTCACCCCTCCACTTT. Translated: CSADECHSSYNSPLHF.

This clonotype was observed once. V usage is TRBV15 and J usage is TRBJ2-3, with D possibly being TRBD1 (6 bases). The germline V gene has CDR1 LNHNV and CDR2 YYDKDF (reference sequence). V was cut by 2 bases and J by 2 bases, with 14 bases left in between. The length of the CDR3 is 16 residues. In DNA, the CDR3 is TGTGCCACCAGCAGACCGGACAGCGTAGACACAGATACGCAGTATTTT. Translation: CATSRPDSVDTDTQYF.

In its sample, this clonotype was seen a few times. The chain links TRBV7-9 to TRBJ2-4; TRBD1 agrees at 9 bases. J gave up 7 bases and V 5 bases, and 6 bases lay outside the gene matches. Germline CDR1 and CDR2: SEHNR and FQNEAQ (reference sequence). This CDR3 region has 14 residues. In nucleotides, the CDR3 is TGTGCCAGCAGCACTTTGGGACAGGGCAACATTCAGTACTTC. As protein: CASSTLGQGNIQYF.

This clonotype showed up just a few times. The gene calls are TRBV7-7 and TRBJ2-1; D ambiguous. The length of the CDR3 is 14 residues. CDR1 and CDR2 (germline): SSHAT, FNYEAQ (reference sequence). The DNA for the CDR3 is TGTGCTAGCTCCTCAGGAGCTGGAAGCGATGAGCAGTTCTTC. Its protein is CASSSGAGSDEQFF.

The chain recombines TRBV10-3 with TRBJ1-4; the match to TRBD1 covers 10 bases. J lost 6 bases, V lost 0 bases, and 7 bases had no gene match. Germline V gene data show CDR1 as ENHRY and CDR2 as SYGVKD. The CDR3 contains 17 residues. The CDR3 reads CAISESGLGTGDEKLFF. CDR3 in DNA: TGTGCCATCAGTGAGTCGGGGCTCGGGACAGGGGATGAAAAACTGTTTTTT.

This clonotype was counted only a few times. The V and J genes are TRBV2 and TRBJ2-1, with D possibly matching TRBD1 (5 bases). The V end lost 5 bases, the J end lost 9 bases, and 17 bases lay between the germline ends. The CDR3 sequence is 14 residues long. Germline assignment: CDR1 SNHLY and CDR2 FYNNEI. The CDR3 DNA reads TGTGCCAGCAGTTTAAGCCAGGGTGAGAGTGAGCAGTTCTTC. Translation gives CASSLSQGESEQFF. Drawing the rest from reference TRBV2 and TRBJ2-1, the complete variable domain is EPEVTQTPSHQVTQMGQEVILRCVPISNHLYFYWYRQILGQKVEFLVSFYNNEISEKSEIFDDQFSVERPDGSNFTLKIRSTKLEDSAMYFCASSLSQGESEQFFGPGTRLTVL.

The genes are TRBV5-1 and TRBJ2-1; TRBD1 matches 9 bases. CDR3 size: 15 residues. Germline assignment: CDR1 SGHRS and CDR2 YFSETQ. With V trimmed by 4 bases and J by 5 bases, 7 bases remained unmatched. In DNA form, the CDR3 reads TGCGCCAGCAGCCTGTTCGGGACAGGGAACAATGAGCAGTTCTTC. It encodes CASSLFGTGNNEQFF.

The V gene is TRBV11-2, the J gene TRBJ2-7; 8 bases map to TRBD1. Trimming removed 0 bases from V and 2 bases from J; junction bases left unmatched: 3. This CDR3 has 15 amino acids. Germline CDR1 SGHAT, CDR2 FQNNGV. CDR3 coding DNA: TGTGCCAGCAGCTTAGAGGGGACAGGAGCCTACGAGCAGTACTTC. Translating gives CASSLEGTGAYEQYF.